This T cell receptor (beta chain) was obtained from a study of Tregs in tolerant kidney transplant recipients. In the study overall: Mixed chimerism was transient after nonmyeloablative marrow transplants from related graft donors.

Trimming removed 6 bases from V and 3 bases from J; junction bases left unmatched: 10. The CDR3 is 15 amino acids. In germline, CDR1 is WNHNN, CDR2 SYGVQD (reference sequence). Unstimulated regulatory T cells (CD4+CD25+CD127-), CD4+CD25- non-regulatory cells, CD4 and CD8 cells were FACS-sorted from thawed PBMCs. This table comes from immunoSEQ multiplex PCR, and its TCRdb copy is limited to in-frame clones, with some not included. This table holds 70,000 to 95,000 clones, approximately 90% found once. On this clone: The antigen is not known.

Notes on the study in general: Validation in larger populations is needed because few patients were studied. Expanding Tregs on activated donor B cells appeared to best identify donor-specific TCRbeta clones.

This TCR came from a human donor who received a combined kidney and bone marrow transplant. V and J are TRBV10-1 and TRBJ2-5, with 7 bases fitting TRBD2. The specimen was Tregs from blood, collected before the transplant. CDR3 residues: CASSSSGRGEETQYF. The DNA for the CDR3 is TGCGCCAGCAGCTCGAGCGGACGGGGGGAAGAGACCCAGTACTTC.